This T cell receptor (beta chain) was identified during a study of cytomegalovirus exposure and HLA in healthy donors (dated by TCRdb to the late 2010s). For the wider study: The roughly 670 repertoires of the first cohort and the roughly 120 validation repertoires were produced on the same platform, according to a later analysis. Along with the approximately 600-subject first cohort, a separate validation cohort of 120 different subjects was used. The study combined high-throughput TCR immunosequencing, statistical association of individual TCRs with disease status, and machine learning to predict cytomegalovirus infection status. The study aimed to test whether cataloging public T cell receptors could reveal signatures of past pathogen exposure. Overall study outcomes, separate from this receptor: Subsequent analysis determined that TCRs grouped into clusters in the first cohort also showed a tendency toward co-occurrence across the 130 or so validation repertoires, and 94% of cluster scores exceeded 0. According to the authors, the approach could potentially be generalized to other disease states and immunological phenotypes. Cytomegalovirus status was reported to be diagnosed by the classifier with high specificity and sensitivity in both the original and validation cohorts. The validation cohort had no HLA typing available for a later analysis, so co-occurrence within that cohort was assessed over all 130 or so repertoires. While some public TCRs were present in many individuals, most TCR sequences turned up only very rarely across donors. In vitro tests confirmed that a few of the cytomegalovirus-associated TCR beta chains recognize cytomegalovirus antigens. In the study, 150 to 200 TCR beta chains were listed as associated with cytomegalovirus.

V and J are trimmed by 5 bases and 4 bases, and the gene matches miss 7 bases of the junction. From the germline V gene, CDR1 is SGHAT and CDR2 is FQNNGV. Its CDR3 holds 17 amino acids, cysteine through phenylalanine. Only the CDR3 DNA is retained, 51 bases long and in frame from the first base. As to this clone: Its target antigen remains unknown. Base qualities were left out, and no much larger clone turns up one base away.

The library was produced with the immunoSEQ multiplex PCR assay. Under the source paper's analysis protocol: To diagnose cytomegalovirus status from the catalog of TCR beta chain sequences, a statistical classification framework was built. TCRdb holds this immuneACCESS table with in-frame rearrangements only. Some clones are missing; in checked studies, unresolved V genes explain under half, and the rest has no known cause. V and J calls plus clone size are reproduced from that table; the DNA served to infer D and trimming. The sample table contains some 140,000 clones; only one count was recorded for 70% to 90% of them. Jointly, the top ten make up roughly 2.1% of the sample. The donors were included in the validation cohort of 100 to 150 subjects, a group kept apart from the roughly 610-subject first cohort.

The origin of this receptor is a human donor in good health. The sample was PBMCs. The chain links TRBV11-2 with TRBJ2-2, with 13 junctional bases fitting TRBD2. The CDR3 reads CASSVGLAGQFTGELFF. The DNA is as follows: TGTGCCAGCAGCGTGGGACTAGCGGGGCAATTCACCGGGGAGCTGTTTTTT.